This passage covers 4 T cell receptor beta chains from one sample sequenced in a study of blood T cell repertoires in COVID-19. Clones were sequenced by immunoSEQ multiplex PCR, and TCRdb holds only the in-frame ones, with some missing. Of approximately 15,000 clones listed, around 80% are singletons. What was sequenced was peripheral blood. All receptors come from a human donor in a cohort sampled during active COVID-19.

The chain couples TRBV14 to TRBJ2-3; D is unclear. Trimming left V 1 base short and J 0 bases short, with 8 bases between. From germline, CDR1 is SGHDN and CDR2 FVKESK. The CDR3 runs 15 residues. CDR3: CASSQAVYSTDTQYF. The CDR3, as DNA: TGTGCCAGCAGCCAAGCAGTATATAGCACAGATACGCAGTATTTT.

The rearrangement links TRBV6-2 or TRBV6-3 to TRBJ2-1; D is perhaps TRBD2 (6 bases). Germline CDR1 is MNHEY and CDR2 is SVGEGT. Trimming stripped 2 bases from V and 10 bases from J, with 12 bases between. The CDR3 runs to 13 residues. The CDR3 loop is CASSYREEGEQFF. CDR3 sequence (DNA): TGTGCCAGCAGTTACAGGGAGGAGGGAGAGCAGTTCTTC.

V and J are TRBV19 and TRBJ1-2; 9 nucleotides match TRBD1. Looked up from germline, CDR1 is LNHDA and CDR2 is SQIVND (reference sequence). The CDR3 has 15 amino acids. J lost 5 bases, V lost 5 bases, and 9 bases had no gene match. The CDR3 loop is CASSARDRELYGYTF. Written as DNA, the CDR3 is TGTGCCAGTAGTGCGAGGGACAGGGAATTGTATGGCTACACCTTC.

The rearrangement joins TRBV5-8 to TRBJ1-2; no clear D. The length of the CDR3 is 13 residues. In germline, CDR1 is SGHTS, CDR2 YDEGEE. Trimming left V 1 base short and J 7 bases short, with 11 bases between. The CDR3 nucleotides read TGTGCCAGCAGCTTGATACGGGAGTTTGGCTACACCTTC. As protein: CASSLIREFGYTF.